Listed here are 14 T cell receptor beta chains from one sample, sequenced in a study of shared clonotypes between healthy human individuals. Sequencing was performed with immunoSEQ multiplex PCR; in TCRdb, only in-frame clones are kept and a portion is missing. The table lists some 300,000 clones, around four fifths of them singletons. Sequenced sample: memory CD4+ T cells sorted from blood. Subset defined: CD45RA-negative fraction. These TCRs come from a man aged 25-45 years in good health.

In this sample, this clone turned up a few times. The chain joins TRBV29-1 to TRBJ1-1; D call uncertain. CDR3 length: 13 amino acids. In germline, CDR1 is SQVTM, CDR2 ANQGSEA. V was pared by 7 bases and J by 7 bases, with 19 bases between. The CDR3 DNA is TGCAGCGGTCTAGGCCCCTTAACAAGTGAAGCTTTCTTT. Encoded protein: CSGLGPLTSEAFF.

The chain is built from TRBV29-1 and TRBJ2-7, with a possible D match to TRBD1 (5 bases). The germline V gene has CDR1 SQVTM and CDR2 ANQGSEA. CDR3 length equals 12 residues. V was cut by 7 bases and J by 2 bases, with 12 bases left in between. The CDR3 sequence is CSAATATYEQYF. The CDR3 DNA is TGCAGCGCAGCGACAGCCACCTACGAGCAGTACTTC.

The V gene is TRBV27, the J gene TRBJ1-5; 7 nucleotides agree with TRBD1. This CDR3 contains 19 residues. V was clipped by 6 bases and J by 0 bases; unmatched bases: 17. Germline values: CDR1 MNHEY, CDR2 SMNVEV (reference sequence). The CDR3 spells CASSDRSGGEGISNQPQHF. The CDR3 nucleotides are TGTGCCAGCAGCGACCGGTCAGGGGGGGAGGGTATTAGCAATCAGCCCCAGCATTTT.

V is TRBV27 and J is TRBJ1-2; D perhaps matches TRBD1 (5 bases). V was clipped by 6 bases and J by 1 base, with 18 bases between them. The CDR3 sequence is 16 residues long. Germline assignment: CDR1 MNHEY and CDR2 SMNVEV (reference sequence). The CDR3 DNA is TGTGCCAGCAGGGCTAAGGGGCCTATCATTAACTATGGCTACACCTTC. Amino acid sequence: CASRAKGPIINYGYTF.

This clone was counted ten times or more. This chain connects TRBV6-8 to TRBJ2-7; D assignment may be TRBD1 or TRBD2 (5 bases each). Per the germline V gene, CDR1 is MNHGY and CDR2 is SAAAGT. V lost 7 bases and J 2 bases, leaving 24 bases between the germline ends. This CDR3 is built from 17 residues. The CDR3 coding sequence is TGTGCCAGCAATCACGGGGCAGCGGATGCAGCGGCCTACGAGCAGTACTTC. It is translated as CASNHGAADAAAYEQYF.

The chain links TRBV28 to TRBJ1-2, with D tentatively TRBD1 (5 bases). V gave up 7 bases and J gave up 5 bases, with 14 bases separating them. Germline CDR1 is MDHEN and CDR2 is SYDVKM. CDR3 length: 13 amino acids. CDR3 nucleotide sequence: TGTGCCAGCATGGCAGGGTTCATATATGGCTACACCTTC. Its protein product is CASMAGFIYGYTF.

The V call is TRBV4-3, the J call TRBJ2-7; 8 nucleotides align to TRBD1. With V trimmed by 0 bases and J by 4 bases, 5 bases remained unmatched. Germline V lookup: CDR1 LGHNA, CDR2 YSLEER. This CDR3 has 15 residues. CDR3 nucleotide sequence: TGCGCCAGCAGCCAAGATGGCAGGGGGCGTTACGAGCAGTACTTC. Translating gives CASSQDGRGRYEQYF.

This sequence joins TRBV7-8 and TRBJ2-5; D unclear. This CDR3 comprises 13 residues. V lost 5 bases to trimming and J lost 5 bases, with 12 bases between them. Germline lookup yields CDR1 SGHVS and CDR2 FQNEAQ. CDR3 sequence (DNA): TGTGCCAGCAGCCCTACTCGCGAGGAGACCCAGTACTTC. It encodes CASSPTREETQYF. The full variable domain, its missing parts supplied by reference TRBV7-8 and TRBJ2-5, is GAGVSQSPRYKVAKRGQDVALRCDPISGHVSLFWYQQALGQGPEFLTYFQNEAQLDKSGLPSDRFFAERPEGSVSTLKIQRTQQEDSAVYLCASSPTREETQYFGPGTRLLVL.

The gene calls are TRBV6-4 and TRBJ1-4; 7 bases agree with TRBD1. The germline V gene encodes CDR1 MRHNA and CDR2 SNTAGT. Unmatched junction bases numbered 21, after V lost 8 bases and J lost 3 bases. CDR3 length equals 19 residues. Written as DNA, the CDR3 is TGTGCCAGCCCCAAAGTGGTGACAGGGCCCATCTCTCCTAATGAAAAACTGTTTTTT. Translation: CASPKVVTGPISPNEKLFF.

The V call is TRBV7-2, the J call TRBJ2-3; 8 bases match TRBD2. CDR1 SGHTA and CDR2 FQGNSA come from the germline V gene. The CDR3 loop spans 17 amino acids. Unmatched junction bases numbered 9, after V lost 1 base and J lost 3 bases. In nucleotides, the CDR3 is TGTGCCAGCAGCTTAGTCCTTACGGGAGGGCCAACAGATACGCAGTATTTT. Translated, it gives CASSLVLTGGPTDTQYF.

V gene TRBV18 combines with J gene TRBJ2-1; TRBD2 aligns across 7 bases. The germline V gene encodes CDR1 KGHSH and CDR2 LQKENI. The J segment lost 13 bases and the V segment lost 3 bases, leaving 6 bases of the junction unmatched. The CDR3 extends over 12 amino acids. CDR3 amino acids: CASSPSSGIQFF. The CDR3 DNA is TGTGCCAGCTCACCTTCGAGCGGGATTCAGTTCTTC. The whole variable domain, remainder taken from reference TRBV18 and TRBJ2-1, is NAGVMQNPRHLVRRRGQEARLRCSPMKGHSHVYWYRQLPEEGLKFMVYLQKENIIDESGMPKERFSAEFPKEGPSILRIQQVVRGDSAAYFCASSPSSGIQFFGPGTRLTVL.

The chain is built from TRBV7-8 and TRBJ2-1, with D unresolved. CDR1 and CDR2 (germline): SGHVS, FQNEAQ. This CDR3 is 16 amino acids long. Trimming stripped 0 bases from V and 2 bases from J, with 11 bases between. CDR3 sequence: CASSLADRKTYNEQFF. CDR3 coding DNA: TGTGCCAGCAGCTTAGCGGACCGGAAGACCTACAATGAGCAGTTCTTC.

This clone was counted between two and nine times. The chain uses TRBV5-5 and TRBJ2-1; TRBD2 aligns across 7 bases. Germline V gene sequence: CDR1 SGHKS, CDR2 YYEKEE (reference sequence). CDR3 length equals 16 residues. The junction had 4 bases not matched to a gene; V was cut back by 0 bases and J by 1 base. The CDR3 here is CASSLGAGLSYNEQFF. Written as DNA, the CDR3 is TGTGCCAGCAGCTTGGGAGCGGGACTATCCTACAATGAGCAGTTCTTC.

The chain combines TRBV18 with TRBJ1-3; 9 bases match TRBD1. This CDR3 spans 18 amino acids. V shed 3 bases, J shed 3 bases, and the junction held 12 bases outside the gene matches. Germline V lookup: CDR1 KGHSH, CDR2 LQKENI. CDR3 region: CASSPDRGHLTVGNTIYF. The CDR3 DNA follows: TGTGCCAGCTCACCGGACAGGGGTCATCTTACCGTTGGAAACACCATATATTTT.